This entry lists 28 T cell receptor beta chains sequenced from one sample in a study of OX40 agonist ivuxolimab in advanced cancers. Assay: immunoSEQ multiplex PCR; the TCRdb copy retains only in-frame clones and omits some. The sample records about 46,000 clones, 80% to 90% being singletons. The source was CD4+ or CD8+ T cells sorted from blood, collected in a trial of the OX40 agonist ivuxolimab. These TCRs come from an adult with an advanced solid tumor such as melanoma, head and neck, liver or kidney cancer.

DNA for the CDR3: TGTGCCAGCAGACAATGGGACAGGCTGGCTGGGGCCAACGTCCTGACTTTC. This encodes CASRQWDRLAGANVLTF. V and J are TRBV2 and TRBJ2-6; 8 bases map to TRBD1. Germline V gives CDR1 SNHLY, CDR2 FYNNEI. The ends lost 6 bases at V and 2 bases at J; junction bases unmatched: 9. The CDR3 has 17 residues.

The chain has TRBV7-3 and TRBJ1-1; unclear D gene. CDR1 and CDR2 from the germline V gene are SGHTA and FQGTGA. Trimming took 5 bases from V and 4 from J, leaving 20 bases between them. The CDR3 has 16 residues. The CDR3 loop reads CASSDPSAGRGTEAFF. CDR3 nucleotide sequence: TGTGCCAGCAGCGACCCGTCGGCGGGCCGCGGCACTGAAGCTTTCTTT.

This sequence joins TRBV7-6 and TRBJ1-2; D unresolved. V was shortened by 1 base and J by 6 bases, with 15 bases between the two germline ends. Per germline, CDR1 SGHVS and CDR2 FNYEAQ. The CDR3 is 15 amino acids. CDR3 sequence reads: CASSLGEEDSNGYTF. The CDR3 DNA is TGTGCCAGCAGCTTAGGCGAGGAGGACTCCAATGGCTACACCTTC.

The chain carries TRBV6-4 and TRBJ2-1; 7 bases map to TRBD1. Germline trimming cut 2 bases from V and 5 bases from J; bases unmatched to any gene: 0. The length of the CDR3 is 13 residues. The germline V gene has CDR1 MRHNA and CDR2 SNTAGT. Written as DNA, the CDR3 is TGTGCCAGCAGTGACAGGGGGCACAATGAGCAGTTCTTC. Residues: CASSDRGHNEQFF.

In this sample, this clone turned up once. The gene calls are TRBV4-1 and TRBJ2-7; no clear D. There are 16 residues in the CDR3. V lost 0 bases to trimming and J lost 0 bases, with 12 bases between them. CDR1 is MGHRA and CDR2 is YSYEKL in the germline V gene. The CDR3 nucleotides read TGCGCCAGCAGCCAAGATAGGGCAGCCAGCTCCTACGAGCAGTACTTC. It encodes CASSQDRAASSYEQYF.

This chain uses TRBV11-3 with TRBJ2-7, with D tentatively TRBD1 or TRBD2 (5 bases each). Looked up from germline, CDR1 is SGHNT and CDR2 is YENEEA. Trimming removed 0 bases from V and 5 bases from J, with 17 bases in between. The CDR3 covers 16 residues. The CDR3 nucleotides are TGTGCCAGCAGCTTAGATCGAGGGGTGTTTAATAACGAGCAGTACTTC. This codes for CASSLDRGVFNNEQYF.

The CDR3 coding sequence is TGTGCCAGCAGCATTGGGACAGGGGGAAACTATGGCTACACCTTC. It encodes CASSIGTGGNYGYTF. The chain combines TRBV9 with TRBJ1-2; 11 bases map to TRBD1. J lost 2 bases, V lost 4 bases, and 4 bases had no gene match. The CDR3 totals 15 residues. The germline gives CDR1 SGDLS, CDR2 YYNGEE. Full variable domain (outside the CDR3, taken from reference TRBV9 and TRBJ1-2): DSGVTQTPKHLITATGQRVTLRCSPRSGDLSVYWYQQSLDQGLQFLIQYYNGEERAKGNILERFSAQQFPDLHSELNLSSLELGDSALYFCASSIGTGGNYGYTFGSGTRLTVV.

The sample holds one count of this clone. The gene calls are TRBV5-4 and TRBJ2-3; D is perhaps TRBD1 (5 bases). This CDR3 region has 14 residues. V gave up 0 bases and J gave up 4 bases, with 9 bases separating them. The V gene's germline CDR1 is SGHNT and CDR2 YYREEE (reference sequence). CDR3 region: CASSLEWGPDTQYF. The CDR3 DNA follows: TGTGCCAGCAGCTTGGAATGGGGCCCAGATACGCAGTATTTT.

V is TRBV2 and J is TRBJ1-1; D ambiguous. The CDR3 extends over 15 amino acids. Trimming left V 0 bases short and J 1 base short, with 9 bases between. Germline V CDR1 and CDR2: SNHLY, FYNNEI. CDR3 in amino acids: CASSEASAGNTEAFF. CDR3 DNA: TGTGCCAGCAGTGAAGCCTCCGCCGGGAACACTGAAGCTTTCTTT.

The V and J genes are TRBV10-1 and TRBJ2-7, with a weak D call TRBD1 (5 bases). CDR1 is WNHNN, CDR2 SYGVQD, per germline (reference sequence). There are 15 residues in the CDR3. Trimming took off 9 bases at V and 0 bases at J, with 18 bases between the two ends. The CDR3 loop is CARRPTLQGSYEQYF. Written as DNA, the CDR3 is TGCGCCAGACGACCAACACTCCAGGGCTCCTACGAGCAGTACTTC.

The chain recombines TRBV9 with TRBJ2-1; TRBD2 might be the D (5 bases). Germline CDR1 SGDLS, CDR2 YYNGEE. The CDR3 totals 15 residues. Trimming took off 7 bases at V and 0 bases at J, with 14 bases between the two ends. The CDR3 loop reads CASGQAEDSYNEQFF. CDR3 coding DNA: TGTGCCAGCGGGCAGGCGGAGGACTCCTACAATGAGCAGTTCTTC.

The chain uses TRBV5-4 and TRBJ1-3, with 9 nucleotides matching TRBD1. With 4 bases clipped from V and 4 bases from J, the junction kept 6 bases outside the gene matches. Per germline, CDR1 SGHNT and CDR2 YYREEE (reference sequence). The CDR3 spans 15 residues. This CDR3 is CASSGGTGNGNTIYF. In nucleotides, the CDR3 is TGTGCCAGCAGCGGCGGGACAGGGAACGGAAACACCATATATTTT.

The chain uses TRBV4-1 and TRBJ2-5; 8 bases line up with TRBD2. V was pared by 4 bases and J by 2 bases, with 15 bases of the junction left unmatched. Per germline, CDR1 MGHRA and CDR2 YSYEKL. The CDR3 covers 18 residues. The CDR3 here is CASSPKGLSGLAQETQYF. The CDR3 DNA sequence: TGCGCCAGCAGCCCTAAGGGGCTTAGCGGACTAGCACAAGAGACCCAGTACTTC.

This clone came up once. The V gene is TRBV10-3, the J gene TRBJ1-1, with TRBD1 matching 7 bases. The CDR3 runs to 14 residues. The V gene end was trimmed by 6 bases and the J gene end by 0 bases; junction bases not matched to a gene: 4. CDR1 and CDR2 (germline): ENHRY, SYGVKD. The CDR3 DNA sequence: TGTGCCATCAGCCAGGGACAGCTGAACACTGAAGCTTTCTTT. It codes for CAISQGQLNTEAFF.

CDR3 residues: CASSLLTGLKETQYF. The CDR3 DNA reads TGTGCCAGCAGTCTCCTGACAGGTCTAAAAGAGACCCAGTACTTC. The genes are TRBV27 and TRBJ2-5, with D maybe TRBD1 (6 bases). Germline CDR1 reads MNHEY; CDR2 reads SMNVEV (reference sequence). V was clipped by 5 bases and J by 3 bases, with 16 bases between them. This CDR3 contains 15 residues.

This chain joins TRBV7-6 and TRBJ2-7; TRBD1 is a possible D gene (6 bases). The CDR3 extends over 15 amino acids. The ends were cut back, 0 bases at V and 0 bases at J, with 9 bases in the middle. Germline CDR1 is SGHVS and CDR2 is FNYEAQ. In DNA, the CDR3 is TGTGCCAGCAGCTTAGCGGCAGGGGTCTCCTACGAGCAGTACTTC. Residues: CASSLAAGVSYEQYF. Combining the CDR3 with reference TRBV7-6 and TRBJ2-7 gives the whole variable domain GAGVSQSPRYKVTKRGQDVALRCDPISGHVSLYWYRQALGQGPEFLTYFNYEAQQDKSGLPNDRFSAERPEGSISTLTIQRTEQRDSAMYRCASSLAAGVSYEQYFGPGTRLTVT.

The rearrangement links TRBV19 to TRBJ1-2, with D unclear. Trimming took off 7 bases at V and 1 base at J, with 7 bases between the two ends. This CDR3 contains 12 residues. CDR1 is LNHDA and CDR2 is SQIVND in the germline V gene (reference sequence). The CDR3 sequence is CASNKVNYGYTF. In nucleotides, the CDR3 is TGTGCCAGTAATAAGGTTAACTATGGCTACACCTTC.

The V and J genes are TRBV27 and TRBJ1-2; a possible D gene is TRBD1 (5 bases). The V and J ends lost 2 bases and 3 bases respectively, with 7 bases between them. CDR1 is MNHEY, CDR2 SMNVEV, per germline (reference sequence). The CDR3 contains 13 residues. The CDR3 loop reads CASSLEGHYGYTF. CDR3 DNA sequence: TGTGCCAGCAGTTTAGAGGGACACTATGGCTACACCTTC.

V usage is TRBV29-1 and J usage is TRBJ2-5; TRBD2 is a possible D gene (5 bases). This CDR3 spans 15 amino acids. Trimming left V 0 bases short and J 4 bases short, with 15 bases between. Germline CDR1 is SQVTM and CDR2 is ANQGSEA. CDR3 protein: CSVEDRSLEGETQYF. Here the CDR3 DNA reads TGCAGCGTTGAAGATCGGTCATTAGAGGGAGAGACCCAGTACTTC.

The V call is TRBV29-1, the J call TRBJ2-7; 7 nucleotides agree with TRBD2. The trim removed 3 bases at V and 6 bases at J, leaving 11 bases unmatched. The germline V gene has CDR1 SQVTM and CDR2 ANQGSEA. This CDR3 has 14 residues. DNA of the CDR3: TGCAGCGTTGATAAGGCTGCGGGGGACTGCGAGCAGTACTTC. Its translation is CSVDKAAGDCEQYF.

This chain uses TRBV19 with TRBJ2-7; the match to TRBD2 covers 8 bases. The CDR3 runs 16 residues. V shed 3 bases and J 3 bases; nucleotides not matched to a gene: 10. From germline, CDR1 is LNHDA and CDR2 SQIVND (reference sequence). This chain's CDR3 is CASSINRGAGDYEQYF. DNA for the CDR3: TGTGCCAGTAGTATTAATCGTGGAGCGGGAGACTACGAGCAGTACTTC.

The chain joins TRBV27 to TRBJ1-3; D not certain. The CDR3 loop spans 13 amino acids. V was shortened by 2 bases and J by 9 bases, with 11 bases between the two germline ends. Germline assignment: CDR1 MNHEY and CDR2 SMNVEV (reference sequence). The CDR3 nucleotides are TGTGCCAGCAGTTTAAGCGGGTCAGCCACCATATATTTT. This gives the protein CASSLSGSATIYF.

In regard to this clone: The junction departs from germline at one end; a sequencing error may be responsible. The same CDR3 also results from other DNA sequences found in this sample. The J gene is TRBJ1-1, the V gene TRBV9; no clear D. Germline CDR1 SGDLS, CDR2 YYNGEE. The CDR3 is 13 residues long. CDR3 in amino acids: CASSNTVNTEAFF. Written as DNA, the CDR3 is TGTGCCAGCAGCAATACAGTGAACACTGAAGCCTTCTTT.

About this clone: A junction end diverges from the germline sequence, so it may reflect a read error. The rearrangement links TRBV7-7 to TRBJ2-2; 13 bases map to TRBD2. The germline V gene encodes CDR1 SSHAT and CDR2 FNYEAQ (reference sequence). The CDR3 has 16 residues. CDR3 protein: CASSSLAGGPFGELFF. The CDR3 DNA reads TGTGCTAGCAGCTCACTAGCGGGAGGGCCTTTTGGGGAGCTGTTTTTT.

This clone was detected once. The chain joins TRBV4-1 to TRBJ2-1, with unresolved D. Germline CDR1 reads MGHRA; CDR2 reads YSYEKL. Deletions cut 1 base from V and 4 bases from J, with 11 bases between. The CDR3 spans 15 residues. Here the CDR3 reads CASSQAPGGYNEQFF. CDR3 sequence (DNA): TGCGCCAGCAGCCAAGCTCCGGGTGGATACAATGAGCAGTTCTTC.

The J gene is TRBJ2-7, the V gene TRBV7-8; 7 positions match TRBD1. Trimming at V came to 1 base and at J to 0 bases, leaving 12 bases not matched to a gene. This CDR3 comprises 18 residues. Germline V lookup: CDR1 SGHVS, CDR2 FQNEAQ. In DNA, the CDR3 is TGTGCCAGCAGCTTAGTCCTCGTTGAGGGGGCCTACTCCTACGAGCAGTACTTC. Translating gives CASSLVLVEGAYSYEQYF.

V is TRBV4-3 and J is TRBJ2-5, with D maybe TRBD1 (6 bases). Between the trimmed V and J ends, which lost 4 bases and 2 bases, there was a span of 8 bases. The CDR3 loop spans 13 amino acids. In germline, CDR1 is LGHNA, CDR2 YSLEER. The CDR3: CASSRGQQETQYF. The CDR3 region has the DNA TGCGCCAGCAGCCGCGGACAGCAAGAGACCCAGTACTTC.

The rearrangement links TRBV27 to TRBJ1-2; 7 nucleotides align to TRBD1. This CDR3 is 15 amino acids long. Germline trimming cut 0 bases from V and 5 bases from J; bases unmatched to any gene: 6. The germline V gene has CDR1 MNHEY and CDR2 SMNVEV (reference sequence). The CDR3 nucleotides read TGTGCCAGCAGTTTATCCCAGGGGGATGTATATGGCTACACCTTC. Its protein is CASSLSQGDVYGYTF.